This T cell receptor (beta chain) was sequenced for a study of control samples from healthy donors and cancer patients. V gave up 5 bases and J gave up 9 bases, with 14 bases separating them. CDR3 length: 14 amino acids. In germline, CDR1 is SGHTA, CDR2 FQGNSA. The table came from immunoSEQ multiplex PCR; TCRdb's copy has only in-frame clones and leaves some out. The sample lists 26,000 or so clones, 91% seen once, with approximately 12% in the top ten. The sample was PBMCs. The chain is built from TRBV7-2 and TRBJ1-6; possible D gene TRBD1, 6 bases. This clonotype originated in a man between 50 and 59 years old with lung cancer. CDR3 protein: CASSRGFVFSPLHF. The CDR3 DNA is TGTGCCAGCAGCAGGGGGTTTGTATTTTCACCCCTCCACTTT. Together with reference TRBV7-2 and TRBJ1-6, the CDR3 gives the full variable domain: GAGVSQSPSNKVTEKGKDVELRCDPISGHTALYWYRQSLGQGLEFLIYFQGNSAPDKSGLPSDRFSAERTGGSVSTLTIQRTQQEDSAVYLCASSRGFVFSPLHFGNGTRLTVT.